Shown below are 27 T cell receptor beta chains from a single sample sequenced in a study of blood T cell repertoires in COVID-19. Profiled with immunoSEQ multiplex PCR; TCRdb holds only in-frame clones, not every one. The sample includes under 300,000 clones, about 93% of them seen just once. Specimen: peripheral blood. These receptors originate from a man under 40 with COVID-19, enrolled during active disease.

The chain has TRBV5-6 and TRBJ1-2; 7 bases are shared with TRBD1. V lost 2 bases to trimming and J lost 2 bases; unmatched junction nucleotides: 6. CDR3 length: 15 residues. Per germline, CDR1 SGHDT and CDR2 YYEEEE. The CDR3 loop reads CASSFFGTANYGYTF. The CDR3 DNA follows: TGTGCCAGCAGCTTCTTCGGGACAGCAAACTATGGCTACACCTTC.

Remarks on this clone: The sample has other DNA sequences that encode this CDR3 too. The genes are TRBV6-5 and TRBJ1-5; D uncertain. The CDR3 totals 12 residues. Germline-derived CDR1 and CDR2 are MNHEY and SVGAGI. The germline V and J ends were trimmed by 6 bases and 4 bases, with 7 bases remaining between them. The CDR3 sequence: CASSSLNQPQHF. The CDR3, as DNA: TGTGCCAGCAGCTCTCTTAATCAGCCCCAGCATTTT.

This clone was seen once. This chain uses TRBV5-4 with TRBJ1-1, with D maybe TRBD1 (6 bases). The germline V and J ends were trimmed by 0 bases and 5 bases, with 8 bases remaining between them. The CDR3 contains 13 residues. Germline V gene lookup returns CDR1 SGHNT and CDR2 YYREEE (reference sequence). The CDR3 DNA reads as TGTGCCAGCAGCTTGGACAGGGTGACTGAAGCTTTCTTT. Amino acid sequence: CASSLDRVTEAFF.

This chain uses TRBV5-6 with TRBJ1-2; 8 bases line up with TRBD1. The CDR3 is made up of 16 amino acids. Germline CDR1 reads SGHDT; CDR2 reads YYEEEE. Losses at the gene ends were 1 base for V and 4 bases for J; bases not matched to a gene: 9. The CDR3 is CASSLPGAGGIYGYTF. The DNA of the CDR3 is TGTGCCAGCAGCTTGCCTGGTGCAGGGGGCATCTATGGCTACACCTTC.

This clone was recorded only once. The chain joins TRBV5-1 to TRBJ1-4, with 9 nucleotides matching TRBD1. Germline V CDR1 and CDR2: SGHRS, YFSETQ. The CDR3 is 15 amino acids. J gave up 7 bases and V 0 bases, and 4 bases lay outside the gene matches. The CDR3 sequence: CASSLEGTGSEKLFF. The CDR3 DNA reads TGCGCCAGCAGCTTGGAGGGGACAGGGAGTGAAAAACTGTTTTTT.

This clone was picked up one time. The chain carries TRBV7-2 and TRBJ1-2; D gene unclear. This CDR3 is built from 12 residues. Trimming took off 5 bases at V and 6 bases at J, with 10 bases between the two ends. Germline CDR1 and CDR2: SGHTA and FQGNSA. The CDR3 DNA is TGTGCCAGCAGCCCAACCAGCGATGGCTACACCTTC. As protein: CASSPTSDGYTF.

The CDR3 here is CASSLDRAYYEQYF. For the CDR3, the DNA is TGTGCCAGCAGCTTGGACAGGGCCTATTACGAGCAGTACTTC. The chain carries TRBV5-5 and TRBJ2-7, with D possibly TRBD1 on 6 matching bases. The CDR3 contains 14 residues. V was cut by 0 bases and J by 4 bases, with 11 bases left in between. Germline CDR1 and CDR2: SGHKS and YYEKEE (reference sequence).

The chain links TRBV19 to TRBJ2-1; 7 positions agree with TRBD2. Germline V gene sequence: CDR1 LNHDA, CDR2 SQIVND (reference sequence). V was clipped by 5 bases and J by 0 bases; unmatched bases: 10. The CDR3 is 17 residues long. This CDR3 reads CASSRTWGGSSYNEQFF. CDR3 coding DNA: TGTGCCAGTAGTCGCACTTGGGGGGGAAGCTCCTACAATGAGCAGTTCTTC.

The rearrangement links TRBV7-9 to TRBJ2-5; possible D gene TRBD1, 7 bases. Germline assignment: CDR1 SEHNR and CDR2 FQNEAQ (reference sequence). The CDR3 runs 16 residues. V lost 2 bases and J 1 base, leaving 14 bases between the germline ends. The chain's CDR3 is CASSLPGGSPQETQYF. The DNA of the CDR3 is TGTGCCAGCAGCTTACCAGGGGGGTCGCCCCAAGAGACCCAGTACTTC.

V gene TRBV4-1 combines with J gene TRBJ1-1; 9 nucleotides line up with TRBD1. V trimming: 4 bases; J trimming: 1 base; junction bases outside the gene matches: 7. Germline V lookup: CDR1 MGHRA, CDR2 YSYEKL. The CDR3 is 16 amino acids. For the CDR3, the DNA is TGCGCCAGCAGCCCTTACCCGGGACAGGGGAACACTGAAGCTTTCTTT. It is translated as CASSPYPGQGNTEAFF.

The CDR3 reads CASSYSGSAVYGYTF. CDR3 in DNA: TGTGCCAGCAGTTACTCAGGCAGCGCCGTATATGGCTACACCTTC. The chain uses TRBV6-5 and TRBJ1-2, with D unresolved. The ends were cut back, 0 bases at V and 5 bases at J, with 13 bases in the middle. CDR3 size: 15 residues. Germline V CDR1 and CDR2: MNHEY, SVGAGI.

The CDR3 spells CASSDFPTVNTEAFF. The CDR3 nucleotides are TGCGCCAGCAGTGACTTCCCTACAGTGAACACTGAAGCTTTCTTT. The rearrangement joins TRBV10-1 to TRBJ1-1; no clear D gene. Trimming took off 3 bases at V and 0 bases at J, with 11 bases between the two ends. Germline lookup yields CDR1 WNHNN and CDR2 SYGVQD (reference sequence). The CDR3 is made up of 15 amino acids.

Written as DNA, the CDR3 is TGTGCCAGCAGGGCCGGGACTAGCGGGGTAGATACGCAGTATTTT. Translation: CASRAGTSGVDTQYF. The rearrangement uses TRBV6-5 and TRBJ2-3, with 13 bases matching TRBD2. Per the germline V gene, CDR1 is MNHEY and CDR2 is SVGAGI. Trimming at V came to 6 bases and at J to 5 bases, leaving 5 bases not matched to a gene. This CDR3 region has 15 residues.

The rearrangement uses TRBV19 and TRBJ1-6; D is ambiguous. CDR1 and CDR2 from the germline V gene are LNHDA and SQIVND (reference sequence). V was trimmed by 3 bases and J by 9 bases, leaving 12 bases between them. CDR3 size: 14 residues. DNA for the CDR3: TGTGCCAGTAGTATTCGGGTCGATCCTTCACCCCTCCACTTT. Its protein product is CASSIRVDPSPLHF.

The chain employs TRBV5-4 and TRBJ2-5; tentatively, D is TRBD1 (6 bases). The germline gives CDR1 SGHNT, CDR2 YYREEE (reference sequence). The germline V and J ends were trimmed by 4 bases and 5 bases, with 12 bases remaining between them. The CDR3 length is 13 residues. The CDR3 DNA reads TGTGCCAGCAGCCCCGGGACAAGGGAGACCCAGTACTTC. Protein sequence: CASSPGTRETQYF.

V gene TRBV18 combines with J gene TRBJ2-7; perhaps TRBD2 as D (5 bases). There are 14 residues in the CDR3. From germline, CDR1 is KGHSH and CDR2 LQKENI. The V end lost 2 bases, the J end lost 6 bases, and 14 bases lay between the germline ends. CDR3 in DNA: TGTGCCAGCTCACCAAAGGGAGAGGGCCTCGAGCAGTACTTC. Translating it yields CASSPKGEGLEQYF. The whole variable domain, remainder taken from reference TRBV18 and TRBJ2-7, is NAGVMQNPRHLVRRRGQEARLRCSPMKGHSHVYWYRQLPEEGLKFMVYLQKENIIDESGMPKERFSAEFPKEGPSILRIQQVVRGDSAAYFCASSPKGEGLEQYFGPGTRLTVT.

This chain links TRBV30 with TRBJ1-5; 8 bases map to TRBD1. The length of the CDR3 is 14 residues. Germline CDR1 reads GTSNPN; CDR2 reads SVGIG (reference sequence). The V and J ends lost 5 bases and 2 bases, in that order; junction bases with no gene match: 5. In nucleotides, the CDR3 is TGTGCCTGGGGACAGGGTACAGGCAATCAGCCCCAGCATTTT. It encodes CAWGQGTGNQPQHF. Looking up the rest from reference TRBV30 and TRBJ1-5 gives the full variable domain: SQTIHQWPATLVQPVGSPLSLECTVEGTSNPNLYWYRQAAGRGLQLLFYSVGIGQISSEVPQNLSASRPQDRQFILSSKKLLLSDSGFYLCAWGQGTGNQPQHFGDGTRLSIL.

The chain couples TRBV13 to TRBJ2-7; TRBD1 matches at 8 bases. CDR3 length equals 13 residues. Losses at the gene ends were 4 bases for V and 6 bases for J; bases not matched to a gene: 5. The germline V gene has CDR1 PRHDT and CDR2 FYEKMQ (reference sequence). The CDR3 loop is CASSWTGSPEQYF. As DNA, the CDR3 is TGTGCCAGCAGCTGGACAGGGTCGCCCGAGCAGTACTTC. The complete variable domain, with remaining parts taken from reference TRBV13 and TRBJ2-7, reads AAGVIQSPRHLIKEKRETATLKCYPIPRHDTVYWYQQGPGQDPQFLISFYEKMQSDKGSIPDRFSAQQFSDYHSELNMSSLELGDSALYFCASSWTGSPEQYFGPGTRLTVT.

The chain combines TRBV5-1 with TRBJ1-4, with D tentatively TRBD1 (5 bases). Germline-derived CDR1 and CDR2 are SGHRS and YFSETQ. CDR3 length equals 16 residues. With 4 bases removed from V and 0 bases from J, the gap between germline ends came to 13 bases. CDR3 amino acids: CASSGVQGATNEKLFF. Written as DNA, the CDR3 is TGCGCCAGCAGCGGGGTCCAGGGTGCAACTAATGAAAAACTGTTTTTT.

A single count supports this clone. The sample contains more than one DNA sequence encoding this CDR3. The genes are TRBV18 and TRBJ1-4; 8 bases are a match to TRBD1. The CDR3 contains 14 residues. Germline CDR1 and CDR2: KGHSH and LQKENI. V shed 6 bases, J shed 7 bases, and the junction held 7 bases outside the gene matches. The CDR3 region is CASSPRGLGEKLFF. CDR3 nucleotides: TGTGCCAGCTCCCCCAGGGGGCTTGGTGAAAAACTGTTTTTT.

This clone was seen just once. This chain links TRBV27 with TRBJ2-2; a possible D gene is TRBD1 (6 bases). The germline V and J ends were trimmed by 8 bases and 3 bases, with 16 bases remaining between them. The CDR3 is made up of 15 amino acids. In germline, CDR1 is MNHEY, CDR2 SMNVEV (reference sequence). CDR3 DNA: TGTGCCAGCCACCGACAGGATGCGGACACCGGGGAGCTGTTTTTT. Its protein product is CASHRQDADTGELFF.

The CDR3 spells CASSSPDRGRDQPQHF. The CDR3 DNA reads TGTGCCAGCAGTTCCCCCGACAGGGGCAGGGATCAGCCCCAGCATTTT. The chain carries TRBV28 and TRBJ1-5; TRBD1 matches 8 bases. Germline V gene sequence: CDR1 MDHEN, CDR2 SYDVKM. CDR3 length: 16 amino acids. Unmatched junction bases numbered 10, after V lost 4 bases and J lost 5 bases.

The chain is built from TRBV19 and TRBJ2-1; TRBD1 agrees at 7 bases. The CDR3 sequence is 14 residues long. The V gene's germline CDR1 is LNHDA and CDR2 SQIVND (reference sequence). V lost 7 bases to trimming and J lost 9 bases; unmatched junction nucleotides: 12. The CDR3 region has the DNA TGTGCCAGTACTAGACAGGGTTCTAGAGGTGAGCAGTTCTTC. Its protein product is CASTRQGSRGEQFF.

The J gene is TRBJ2-7, the V gene TRBV3-1 (or the pseudogene TRBV3-2); a possible D gene is TRBD1 (5 bases). This CDR3 has 16 residues. Germline loops: CDR1 LGHDT, CDR2 YNNKEL (reference sequence). V dropped 4 bases and J dropped 3 bases, with 19 bases sitting between them. CDR3 in DNA: TGTGCCAGCAGCCGGACAACCCGGACCGGCTTCTACGAGCAGTACTTC. Translating it yields CASSRTTRTGFYEQYF.

The rearrangement joins TRBV29-1 to TRBJ1-2; D possibly corresponds to TRBD1 (6 bases). In germline, CDR1 is SQVTM, CDR2 ANQGSEA. The V end lost 7 bases, the J end lost 0 bases, and 12 bases lay between the germline ends. The CDR3 sequence is 13 residues long. The CDR3 here is CSGVDSSNYGYTF. In nucleotides, the CDR3 is TGCAGCGGTGTGGACAGTTCTAACTATGGCTACACCTTC. The whole variable domain, remainder taken from reference TRBV29-1 and TRBJ1-2, is SAVISQKPSRDICQRGTSLTIQCQVDSQVTMMFWYRQQPGQSLTLIATANQGSEATYESGFVIDKFPISRPNLTFSTLTVSNMSPEDSSIYLCSGVDSSNYGYTFGSGTRLTVV.

The chain joins TRBV29-1 to TRBJ1-2, with D possibly being TRBD1 (5 bases). V shed 3 bases and J shed 6 bases, with 14 bases lying between them. This CDR3 is built from 13 residues. Germline loops: CDR1 SQVTM, CDR2 ANQGSEA. CDR3 loop: CSVDRDFRDGYTF. The CDR3 DNA is TGCAGCGTTGACAGGGACTTTAGAGATGGCTACACCTTC.

This CDR3 is CASSPQGATNEKLFF. The CDR3, as DNA: TGTGCCAGCAGCCCGCAGGGGGCAACTAATGAAAAACTGTTTTTT. The V call is TRBV9, the J call TRBJ1-4; 7 bases match TRBD1. This CDR3 region has 15 residues. Unmatched junction bases numbered 3, after V lost 4 bases and J lost 0 bases. CDR1 and CDR2 (germline): SGDLS, YYNGEE.